The 6 T cell receptor beta chains listed next were all sequenced from one sample in a study of T cell responses to AZD1222 COVID-19 vaccine (dated by TCRdb to the early 2020s). The library was produced with the immunoSEQ multiplex PCR assay. In its TCRdb copy, this immuneACCESS table keeps in-frame sequences only and misses some clones. Where compared with another copy, unresolved V genes explain less than half of these, and the others have no known cause. The sample records some 170,000 clones, about 90% of which are singletons. Of the sample, roughly 4% is held by the ten largest clones. Reading the label with the study, this specimen's time point is: about 28 days (+/-7) after the second vaccine dose. The treatment or condition label for this specimen denotes: meningococcal conjugate vaccine given as trial control. Here the sequenced sample was peripheral blood, taken 28 days after the second dose of the MenACWY control vaccine. These receptors all stem from an adult who received the MenACWY meningococcal vaccine as a control.

The chain couples TRBV5-4 to TRBJ1-2; no definite D call. This CDR3 is built from 15 residues. With 1 base removed from V and 0 bases from J, the gap between germline ends came to 10 bases. CDR1 SGHNT and CDR2 YYREEE come from the germline V gene (reference sequence). CDR3 sequence (DNA): TGTGCCAGCAGCTTGAGAACCTCCGCTAACTATGGCTACACCTTC. Amino acid sequence: CASSLRTSANYGYTF. The entire variable domain, with the rest obtained from reference TRBV5-4 and TRBJ1-2, is as follows: ETGVTQSPTHLIKTRGQQVTLRCSSQSGHNTVSWYQQALGQGPQFIFQYYREEENGRGNFPPRFSGLQFPNYSSELNVNALELDDSALYLCASSLRTSANYGYTFGSGTRLTVV.

The J gene is TRBJ1-2, the V gene TRBV7-2, with D unresolved. Trimming pared 0 bases from V and 4 bases from J, leaving 9 bases between. Germline V gene lookup returns CDR1 SGHTA and CDR2 FQGNSA. The CDR3 contains 14 residues. CDR3 protein: CASSLAWSPYGYTF. As DNA, the CDR3 is TGTGCCAGCAGCTTAGCATGGAGCCCCTATGGCTACACCTTC.

The V gene is TRBV27, the J gene TRBJ2-7, with D perhaps matching TRBD1 (6 bases). V was clipped by 5 bases and J by 0 bases, with 14 bases between them. CDR1 MNHEY and CDR2 SMNVEV come from the germline V gene (reference sequence). CDR3 length equals 15 residues. This CDR3 is CASSPTTGISYEQYF. The CDR3 nucleotides read TGTGCCAGCAGTCCCACGACAGGTATCTCCTACGAGCAGTACTTC.

The J gene is TRBJ2-7, the V gene TRBV7-2, with unresolved D. Trimming stripped 3 bases from V and 0 bases from J, with 3 bases between. The CDR3 spans 12 residues. Germline values: CDR1 SGHTA, CDR2 FQGNSA. CDR3 nucleotides: TGTGCCAGCAGCTTTAGCTCCTACGAGCAGTACTTC. Its protein product is CASSFSSYEQYF.

The sample holds a few counts of this clone. The chain has TRBV28 and TRBJ1-3; the D is unclear. The CDR3 is 14 residues long. Germline V lookup: CDR1 MDHEN, CDR2 SYDVKM. Trimming shortened V by 3 bases and J by 1 base, and 7 bases separated the two germline ends. The CDR3 DNA reads TGTGCCAGCAGTTTTGGGTTGTCTGGAAACACCATATATTTT. It translates to CASSFGLSGNTIYF. Based on the CDR3 plus reference TRBV28 and TRBJ1-3, the full variable domain is DVKVTQSSRYLVKRTGEKVFLECVQDMDHENMFWYRQDPGLGLRLIYFSYDVKMKEKGDIPEGYSVSREKKERFSLILESASTNQTSMYLCASSFGLSGNTIYFGEGSWLTVV.

This clone has more than one count but fewer than ten. The gene calls are TRBV10-1 and TRBJ2-7, with D perhaps TRBD1 (5 bases). V dropped 0 bases and J dropped 3 bases, with 9 bases sitting between them. Germline CDR1 WNHNN, CDR2 SYGVQD (reference sequence). The length of the CDR3 is 14 residues. The CDR3 DNA is TGCGCCAGCAGTGAGTCGGTAGGGGTCTACGAGCAGTACTTC. The encoded protein is CASSESVGVYEQYF.